Shown below are 15 T cell receptor beta chains from a single sample sequenced in a study of cytomegalovirus exposure and HLA in healthy donors (dated by TCRdb to 2016 to 2017). Library construction relied on the immunoSEQ multiplex PCR assay. The multiplex PCR relied on a mix of 60 forward primers for TCR Vbeta segments and 13 reverse primers for TCR Jbeta segments. TCRdb took this table from immuneACCESS and kept in-frame rearrangements with V and J called. Such tables lack part of the clones; where checked against another copy, unresolved V genes explain under half of the gap, and the rest is unexplained. The sample table contains 140,000 or so clones; only one count was recorded for 65% to 90% of them. 1.2% of the sample comes from the top ten. Input material: PBMCs. Source of these receptors: a female donor in good health and CMV-seronegative.

This clone was seen a few times. This sequence joins TRBV5-8 and TRBJ1-4; D ambiguous. The CDR3 consists of 16 residues. The V end was cut by 1 base, the J end by 0 bases, with 10 bases between. Germline-derived CDR1 and CDR2 are SGHTS and YDEGEE. The CDR3 DNA sequence: TGTGCCAGCAGCTTGACGGCGGCTGCAACTAATGAAAAACTGTTTTTT. The encoded protein is CASSLTAAATNEKLFF.

The V call is TRBV5-1, the J call TRBJ2-5, with a tentative D call TRBD1 (6 bases). V was shortened by 2 bases and J by 2 bases, with 13 bases between the two germline ends. The CDR3 contains 15 residues. Germline assignment: CDR1 SGHRS and CDR2 YFSETQ. The chain's CDR3 is CASSLTGSGQETQYF. In DNA, the CDR3 is TGCGCCAGCAGCTTAACAGGGTCCGGGCAAGAGACCCAGTACTTC.

This clone was counted only a few times. The chain employs TRBV5-4 and TRBJ2-7; 11 bases line up with TRBD2. The V gene's germline CDR1 is SGHNT and CDR2 YYREEE (reference sequence). The CDR3 length is 14 residues. J was trimmed by 5 bases and V by 9 bases; bases with no gene match: 10. CDR3 protein: CATQTSGVSNEQYV. The CDR3 DNA follows: TGTGCCACCCAGACTAGCGGGGTCTCTAACGAGCAGTACGTC.

The genes are TRBV10-3 and TRBJ2-3, with no clear D. The CDR3 runs 13 residues. Deletions cut 3 bases from V and 0 bases from J, with 4 bases between. In germline, CDR1 is ENHRY, CDR2 SYGVKD. This CDR3 is CAISDYSTDTQYF. Written as DNA, the CDR3 is TGTGCCATCAGTGATTATAGCACAGATACGCAGTATTTT.

The genes are TRBV28 and TRBJ2-7, with TRBD2 matching over 14 bases. Germline V lookup: CDR1 MDHEN, CDR2 SYDVKM. V lost 2 bases and J lost 6; bases outside the gene matches: 6. The CDR3 consists of 16 residues. CDR3 in amino acids: CASSLGTSGSEGEQYF. CDR3 sequence (DNA): TGTGCCAGCAGTTTAGGGACTAGCGGGAGTGAAGGCGAGCAGTACTTC.

This chain uses TRBV5-4 with TRBJ2-7, with 9 bases identical to TRBD2. V was clipped by 4 bases and J by 2 bases; unmatched bases: 10. The CDR3 consists of 16 residues. Germline loops: CDR1 SGHNT, CDR2 YYREEE (reference sequence). The CDR3 protein is CASSIFSGRGPYEQYF. In DNA, the CDR3 is TGTGCCAGCAGCATTTTTAGCGGGAGAGGGCCCTACGAGCAGTACTTC.

The chain combines TRBV7-2 with TRBJ1-1; possible D gene TRBD1, 5 bases. Trimming removed 8 bases from V and 2 bases from J, with 12 bases in between. The CDR3 loop spans 13 amino acids. From germline, CDR1 is SGHTA and CDR2 FQGNSA. The CDR3, as DNA: TGTGCCAGCGGGGGACTCATTAACACTGAAGCTTTCTTT. It translates to CASGGLINTEAFF.

The V and J genes are TRBV7-9 and TRBJ2-7; the D gene is possibly TRBD1 (5 bases). The CDR3 has 14 residues. Trimming pared 1 base from V and 3 bases from J, leaving 10 bases between. CDR1 is SEHNR and CDR2 is FQNEAQ in the germline V gene (reference sequence). In nucleotides, the CDR3 is TGTGCCAGCAGCTTAGGGCAGGGAATCTACGAGCAGTACTTC. It yields the protein CASSLGQGIYEQYF.

The V gene is TRBV10-2, the J gene TRBJ2-7; D uncertain. V gave up 0 bases and J gave up 2 bases, with 5 bases separating them. Germline CDR1 reads WSHSY; CDR2 reads SAAADI. The CDR3 is made up of 13 amino acids. CDR3 in amino acids: CASSESATYEQYF. The CDR3 bases are TGCGCCAGCAGTGAGTCCGCGACCTACGAGCAGTACTTC.

This chain connects TRBV7-8 to TRBJ1-1; 11 nucleotides line up with TRBD1. The CDR3 contains 14 residues. V lost 3 bases and J lost 5; bases outside the gene matches: 2. CDR1 SGHVS and CDR2 FQNEAQ come from the germline V gene. Written as DNA, the CDR3 is TGTGCCAGCAGCTTGGGACAGGGGGTTACTGAAGCTTTCTTT. This codes for CASSLGQGVTEAFF.

This clone appeared a single time. The chain employs TRBV2 and TRBJ2-3; 10 nucleotides agree with TRBD1. Germline lookup yields CDR1 SNHLY and CDR2 FYNNEI. The CDR3 covers 13 residues. V was pared by 10 bases and J by 3 bases, with 4 bases of the junction left unmatched. The CDR3 nucleotides are TGTGCCACCCGGGACAGGGGTACAGATACGCAGTATTTT. Its protein is CATRDRGTDTQYF.

The chain uses TRBV7-9 and TRBJ2-3; D perhaps matches TRBD1 (6 bases). The CDR3 totals 16 residues. Trimming took off 5 bases at V and 3 bases at J, with 18 bases between the two ends. Germline CDR1 and CDR2: SEHNR and FQNEAQ (reference sequence). In DNA form, the CDR3 reads TGTGCCAGCAGCGGCTTAGGACAGAGGGGAACAGATACGCAGTATTTT. Translated: CASSGLGQRGTDTQYF.

The CDR3 spells CASSFRQDLGYGYTF. The CDR3, as DNA: TGTGCCAGCAGTTTCCGACAGGATTTAGGCTATGGCTACACCTTC. V usage is TRBV6-5 and J usage is TRBJ1-2; D is possibly TRBD1 (6 bases). Germline V gene data show CDR1 as MNHEY and CDR2 as SVGAGI. With 4 bases removed from V and 4 bases from J, the gap between germline ends came to 16 bases. CDR3 length: 15 residues.

The chain employs TRBV5-6 and TRBJ2-7; 7 bases map to TRBD1. The V gene's germline CDR1 is SGHDT and CDR2 YYEEEE. Trimming cost V 5 bases and J 4 bases; bases outside gene matches: 9. The CDR3 is made up of 14 amino acids. CDR3 in amino acids: CASRPTGVVYEQYF. Here the CDR3 DNA reads TGTGCCAGCAGACCCACAGGGGTGGTGTACGAGCAGTACTTC. The whole variable domain, remainder taken from reference TRBV5-6 and TRBJ2-7, is DAGVTQSPTHLIKTRGQQVTLRCSPKSGHDTVSWYQQALGQGPQFIFQYYEEEERQRGNFPDRFSGHQFPNYSSELNVNALLLGDSALYLCASRPTGVVYEQYFGPGTRLTVT.

This chain links TRBV9 with TRBJ2-3, with a weak D call TRBD2 (5 bases). CDR1 SGDLS and CDR2 YYNGEE come from the germline V gene. The CDR3 totals 15 residues. V lost 3 bases to trimming and J lost 0 bases, with 11 bases between them. DNA of the CDR3: TGTGCCAGCAGCGAACTAGGGCCTAGCACAGATACGCAGTATTTT. It yields the protein CASSELGPSTDTQYF.